This T cell receptor beta chain was captured by sequencing in a study of T cells after yellow fever vaccination. Study-wide findings and caveats: Among primary-vaccination clones, most reappeared after the booster, at almost 98% for CD4 and approximately 90% for CD8.

The table lists this clonotype with a few counts. Its antigen is unidentified. Per germline, CDR1 DFQATT and CDR2 SNEGSKA (reference sequence). The length of the CDR3 is 16 residues. Trimming stripped 3 bases from V and 2 bases from J, with 17 bases between. TCR cDNA was made by 5'RACE template switching, adding a universal primer site and UMIs. TCRdb ran MiXCR on the 5' RACE reads and lists one entry per CDR3 protein. The sample records more than 95,000 distinct CDR3 sequences, around 7.7% being singletons. The clonotype originates from a man aged 18 to 30 who received the YFV17D yellow fever vaccine. The rearrangement links TRBV20-1 to TRBJ1-5, with TRBD1 as a possible D gene (5 bases). The source was CD4+ T cells sorted from PBMCs, collected roughly 10 days after the first yellow fever vaccination. CDR3 protein: CSASPYRGRGNQPQHF. DNA of the CDR3: TGCAGTGCTAGCCCATACCGGGGGAGGGGCAATCAGCCCCAGCATTTT.